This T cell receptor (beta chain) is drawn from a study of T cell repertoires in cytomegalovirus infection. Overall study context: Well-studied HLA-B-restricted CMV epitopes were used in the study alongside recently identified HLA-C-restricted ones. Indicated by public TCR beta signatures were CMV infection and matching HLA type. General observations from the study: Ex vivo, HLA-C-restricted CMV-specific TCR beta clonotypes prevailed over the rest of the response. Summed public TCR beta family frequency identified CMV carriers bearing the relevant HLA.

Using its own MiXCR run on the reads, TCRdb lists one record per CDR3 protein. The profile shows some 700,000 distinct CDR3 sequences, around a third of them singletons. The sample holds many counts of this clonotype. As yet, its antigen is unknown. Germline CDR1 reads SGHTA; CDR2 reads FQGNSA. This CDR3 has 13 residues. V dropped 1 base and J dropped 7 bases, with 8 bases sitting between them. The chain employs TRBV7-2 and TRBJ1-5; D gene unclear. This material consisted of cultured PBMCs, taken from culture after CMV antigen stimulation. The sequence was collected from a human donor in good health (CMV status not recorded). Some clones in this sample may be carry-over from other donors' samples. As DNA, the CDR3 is TGTGCCAGCAGCTTAGGGCCCGGGCAGCCCCAGCATTTT. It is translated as CASSLGPGQPQHF.